This T cell receptor beta chain was identified in a study of blood T cell repertoires in COVID-19. Study-level information: Donors in the United States, Italy and Spain gave samples during acute or convalescent COVID-19.

The V gene end was trimmed by 2 bases and the J gene end by 4 bases; junction bases not matched to a gene: 4. The CDR3 runs to 16 residues. Germline-derived CDR1 and CDR2 are MDHEN and SYDVKM. Under the authors' procedure: Amplification of reference gene primers provided the estimated nucleated cell counts. Here immunoSEQ multiplex PCR was the method, and the copy in TCRdb shows in-frame clones only, minus some. That table gives V, J and clone size, and the DNA gave D and trimming. This table holds 60,000 to 85,000 clones, under 85% found once. Sequenced input: peripheral blood. This chain links TRBV28 with TRBJ2-3, with 12 positions matching TRBD2. This sequence was found in a man in his sixties or seventies with acute or convalescent COVID-19. The CDR3 loop reads CASSLPLAGGPDTQYF. CDR3 in DNA: TGTGCCAGCAGTTTACCACTAGCGGGAGGACCAGATACGCAGTATTTT.